This TCR beta chain came from a study of blood T cell repertoires in COVID-19. About the study: Researchers got acute and convalescent COVID-19 samples from the United States, Italy and Spain.

Per germline, CDR1 MNHEY and CDR2 SMNVEV (reference sequence). The V and J ends lost 7 bases and 9 bases, in that order; junction bases with no gene match: 25. This CDR3 is built from 19 residues. Authors' methods: Nucleated cell counts were estimated from reference gene primer amplification. The assay was immunoSEQ multiplex PCR, and TCRdb's table has in-frame clones only and misses some. That table gives V, J and clone size, and the DNA gave D and trimming. The repertoire has 250,000 to 350,000 clones, about 89% of them found once; the top ten carry 0.85% to 0.95%. The genes are TRBV27 and TRBJ2-1; the match to TRBD2 covers 9 bases. The source is a woman between 40 and 50 years old who had recovered from COVID-19. The source material was peripheral blood. The CDR3 loop reads CASKLGGWTAGGPSSEQFF. CDR3 DNA: TGTGCCAGCAAACTCGGGGGCTGGACGGCGGGAGGGCCTTCTTCTGAGCAGTTCTTC.